Following are 29 T cell receptor beta chains from one sample sequenced in a study of regulatory T cells in long-lasting Graves disease. As to time point: newly diagnosed GD, antithyroid drugs for less than 3 months. With RNA extracted from PBMCs as input, the TCR library was made. Arm-PCR with iRepertoire HTBI primers amplified the CDR3 regions for these TCR beta libraries. In TCRdb, the multiplex PCR reads were re-called with MiXCR into one record per CDR3 protein. The sample lists more than 450,000 distinct CDR3 sequences, 15% to 20% occurring once. This same sample was also part of a study on T cells in Graves' hyperthyroidism and ophthalmopathy.

Sequencing used peripheral blood mononuclear cells (PBMCs), obtained at new diagnosis, from a patient treated with antithyroid drugs. Receptors originate from a man between 40 and 49 years old with Graves disease.

The genes are TRBV6-2 or TRBV6-3 and TRBJ2-3; the match to TRBD2 covers 16 bases. V lost 7 bases to trimming and J lost 4 bases; unmatched junction nucleotides: 11. The CDR3 contains 18 residues. The germline CDR1 and CDR2 sequences are MNHEY and SVGEGT. The CDR3 sequence: CASTPGTSGRALSDTQYF. Here the CDR3 DNA reads TGTGCCAGCACTCCAGGGACTAGCGGGAGGGCCCTCTCAGATACGCAGTATTTT.

This clonotype was recorded at least ten times. The chain links TRBV3-1 to TRBJ2-3; no clear D. Trimming cost V 1 base and J 2 bases, with 13 bases left between them. The CDR3 is 16 amino acids. Germline loops: CDR1 LGHDT, CDR2 YNNKEL (reference sequence). The CDR3 region has the DNA TGTGCCAGCAGCCAAGTCATCGGGCGGCCCACAGATACGCAGTATTTT. Its protein product is CASSQVIGRPTDTQYF.

This clonotype was picked up a small number of times. The chain links TRBV27 to TRBJ2-7; 10 bases are a match to TRBD1. The V and J ends lost 6 bases and 0 bases, in that order; junction bases with no gene match: 5. Germline CDR1 reads MNHEY; CDR2 reads SMNVEV (reference sequence). This CDR3 is built from 15 residues. DNA of the CDR3: TGTGCCAGCAGCTCTAGACAGGGGGCCTCCTACGAGCAGTACTTC. Its translation is CASSSRQGASYEQYF.

The rearrangement joins TRBV5-1 to TRBJ2-3; tentative D call: TRBD2 (8 bases). This CDR3 comprises 17 residues. V dropped 5 bases and J dropped 2 bases, with 21 bases sitting between them. Germline V gives CDR1 SGHRS, CDR2 YFSETQ. CDR3 residues: CASSYRGREGATDTQYF. The CDR3 bases are TGCGCCAGCAGTTATCGGGGCCGGGAGGGGGCCACAGATACGCAGTATTTT.

This clonotype came up many times. The chain couples TRBV3-1 to TRBJ1-5; D is perhaps TRBD1 (6 bases). With 0 bases removed from V and 6 bases from J, the gap between germline ends came to 12 bases. Per the germline V gene, CDR1 is LGHDT and CDR2 is YNNKEL (reference sequence). The CDR3 covers 15 residues. CDR3 sequence reads: CASSQDIGGGQPQHF. The CDR3 DNA is TGTGCCAGCAGCCAAGATATAGGGGGGGGTCAGCCCCAGCATTTT.

This clonotype was found many times. The V and J genes are TRBV20-1 and TRBJ1-1; 8 nucleotides agree with TRBD1. The CDR3 has 15 amino acids. V dropped 6 bases and J dropped 0; count of bases not matched to a gene: 9. Per germline, CDR1 DFQATT and CDR2 SNEGSKA (reference sequence). The CDR3 sequence is CSATGDAPLNTEAFF. The CDR3 region has the DNA TGCAGTGCGACAGGGGACGCCCCTTTGAACACTGAAGCTTTCTTT.

The chain employs TRBV5-6 and TRBJ2-3, with 7 nucleotides matching TRBD1. Looked up from germline, CDR1 is SGHDT and CDR2 is YYEEEE. This CDR3 has 18 residues. Trimming removed 5 bases from V and 0 bases from J; junction bases left unmatched: 15. DNA of the CDR3: TGTGCCAGCAGAGTAGGGTATCGAGGGGGCCTTAGCACAGATACGCAGTATTTT. Amino acids: CASRVGYRGGLSTDTQYF. Supplemented by reference TRBV5-6 and TRBJ2-3, the full variable domain reads DAGVTQSPTHLIKTRGQQVTLRCSPKSGHDTVSWYQQALGQGPQFIFQYYEEEERQRGNFPDRFSGHQFPNYSSELNVNALLLGDSALYLCASRVGYRGGLSTDTQYFGPGTRLTVL.

The table lists this clonotype with many counts. The chain has TRBV11-3 and TRBJ2-3; D possibly corresponds to TRBD1 (5 bases). CDR3 length: 13 amino acids. V lost 4 bases to trimming and J lost 3 bases, with 8 bases between them. The germline V gene encodes CDR1 SGHNT and CDR2 YENEEA. The CDR3 bases are TGTGCCAGCAGCTCAGGGTTTACAGATACGCAGTATTTT. It encodes CASSSGFTDTQYF.

In this sample, this clonotype turned up many times. The chain combines TRBV20-1 with TRBJ2-1; 11 bases align to TRBD2. The CDR3 totals 14 residues. CDR1 DFQATT and CDR2 SNEGSKA come from the germline V gene (reference sequence). Trimming removed 6 bases from V and 4 bases from J; junction bases left unmatched: 5. DNA of the CDR3: TGCAGTGCCAGACTAGCGGGGTTATACAATGAGCAGTTCTTC. Translating gives CSARLAGLYNEQFF.

A note on this clonotype: Since the CDR3 does not end with the conserved phenylalanine or tryptophan, this likely comes from a read error. The chain uses TRBV28 and TRBJ1-6; perhaps TRBD1 as D (5 bases). The CDR3 has 14 amino acids. Per germline, CDR1 MDHEN and CDR2 SYDVKM. V lost 5 bases and J lost 5, with 10 bases in between. The CDR3 nucleotides are TGTGCCAGCAGTCCGGGGCAGAATAATTCACCCCTCCACTCT. This encodes CASSPGQNNSPLHS.

This chain joins TRBV11-2 and TRBJ2-1, with TRBD2 identical over 11 bases. Trimming removed 1 base from V and 0 bases from J; junction bases left unmatched: 8. Germline CDR1 and CDR2: SGHAT and FQNNGV. The CDR3 runs 19 residues. The CDR3 DNA reads TGTGCCAGCAGCTTAGTAGCGGGAGGGCCCTCGGGCTCCTACAATGAGCAGTTCTTC. Translated, it gives CASSLVAGGPSGSYNEQFF.

This clonotype was picked up many times. J is TRBJ2-7 and V is TRBV9; 10 bases are shared with TRBD1. CDR3 size: 16 residues. V trimming: 0 bases; J trimming: 6 bases; junction bases outside the gene matches: 9. The V gene's germline CDR1 is SGDLS and CDR2 YYNGEE. CDR3 region: CASSVGGQGTASEQYF. For the CDR3, the DNA is TGTGCCAGCAGCGTAGGGGGACAGGGGACGGCCAGCGAGCAGTACTTC. Together with reference TRBV9 and TRBJ2-7, the CDR3 gives the full variable domain: DSGVTQTPKHLITATGQRVTLRCSPRSGDLSVYWYQQSLDQGLQFLIQYYNGEERAKGNILERFSAQQFPDLHSELNLSSLELGDSALYFCASSVGGQGTASEQYFGPGTRLTVT.

The chain is built from TRBV25-1 and TRBJ1-6, with 7 bases fitting TRBD1. The CDR3 consists of 19 residues. The V gene end was trimmed by 5 bases and the J gene end by 6 bases; junction bases not matched to a gene: 19. The germline V gene has CDR1 MGHDK and CDR2 SYGVNS. CDR3 coding DNA: TGTGCCAGCAGTCCCCGGACGGGAGGGGGCTCTTTTTTTAATTCACCCCTCCACTTT. Translating it yields CASSPRTGGGSFFNSPLHF.

The rearrangement links TRBV5-1 to TRBJ2-7; D may be TRBD1 or TRBD2 (5 bases each). V was trimmed by 6 bases and J by 1 base, leaving 17 bases between them. The length of the CDR3 is 15 residues. Germline CDR1 SGHRS, CDR2 YFSETQ. CDR3: CASTEGTLSSYEQYF. CDR3 bases: TGCGCCAGCACCGAAGGGACGCTTTCTTCCTACGAGCAGTACTTC.

V gene TRBV27 combines with J gene TRBJ2-1; TRBD1 aligns across 9 bases. Per germline, CDR1 MNHEY and CDR2 SMNVEV (reference sequence). After removal of 5 bases from V and 7 bases from J, the junction contained 9 bases not matched to a gene. The CDR3 extends over 15 amino acids. Here the CDR3 DNA reads TGTGCCAGCAGTGTTAACAGGGGGCGAACGAATGAGCAGTTCTTC. It codes for CASSVNRGRTNEQFF.

The rearrangement links TRBV20-1 to TRBJ2-7, with a tentative D call TRBD2 (6 bases). V dropped 3 bases and J dropped 2 bases, with 14 bases sitting between them. This CDR3 region has 14 residues. Germline CDR1 is DFQATT and CDR2 is SNEGSKA (reference sequence). The CDR3 loop reads CSARWLREPYEQYF. The CDR3 DNA is TGCAGTGCTAGGTGGTTACGGGAGCCCTACGAGCAGTACTTC.

V and J are TRBV11-2 and TRBJ2-7; D perhaps matches TRBD1 (6 bases). Germline loops: CDR1 SGHAT, CDR2 FQNNGV. The CDR3 spans 13 residues. The CDR3 bases are TGTGTATGTGGGGGCACACTCTCCTACGAGCAGTACTTC. Protein: CVCGGTLSYEQYF.

This clonotype turned up a few times. Here the CDR3 DNA reads TGTGCCAGCAGCCCAGGTAGGTCAACCTACGAGCAGTACTTC. Residues: CASSPGRSTYEQYF. The chain carries TRBV9 and TRBJ2-7; no reliable D call. The CDR3 covers 14 residues. Germline V gives CDR1 SGDLS, CDR2 YYNGEE. V lost 4 bases and J lost 2, with 13 bases in between.

The J gene is TRBJ2-1, the V gene TRBV19, with 9 bases fitting TRBD2. Looked up from germline, CDR1 is LNHDA and CDR2 is SQIVND (reference sequence). With 7 bases clipped from V and 5 bases from J, the junction kept 6 bases outside the gene matches. The CDR3 is 14 residues long. DNA for the CDR3: TGTGCCAGTATTAATAGCGGGAGTAACAATGAGCAGTTCTTC. This gives the protein CASINSGSNNEQFF.

This clonotype was recorded a few times. V gene TRBV14 combines with J gene TRBJ2-3; 8 bases are a match to TRBD2. The CDR3 totals 19 residues. V lost 2 bases to trimming and J lost 2 bases; unmatched junction nucleotides: 15. The germline V gene has CDR1 SGHDN and CDR2 FVKESK. The CDR3, as DNA: TGTGCCAGCAGCCAATTGGGACTAGGAGGGCCTTTCGACACAGATACGCAGTATTTT. Its protein product is CASSQLGLGGPFDTDTQYF.

This clonotype has ten or more counts. This chain joins TRBV29-1 and TRBJ2-1; D unclear. CDR1 is SQVTM, CDR2 ANQGSEA, per germline. V dropped 6 bases and J dropped 0 bases, with 15 bases sitting between them. The CDR3 extends over 15 amino acids. The CDR3 region has the DNA TGCAGCGTGCCCCGCCCCGAAGACTCCTACAATGAGCAGTTCTTC. Translating gives CSVPRPEDSYNEQFF.

CDR3 region: CATKGQAYEQYF. CDR3 sequence (DNA): TGTGCCACAAAAGGACAGGCTTACGAGCAGTACTTC. V and J are TRBV2 and TRBJ2-7; 7 nucleotides align to TRBD1. After removal of 10 bases from V and 4 bases from J, the junction contained 7 bases not matched to a gene. CDR1 is SNHLY and CDR2 is FYNNEI in the germline V gene. CDR3 length equals 12 residues.

The gene calls are TRBV6-1 and TRBJ2-1; 14 nucleotides match TRBD2. Germline V CDR1 and CDR2: MNHNS, SASEGT. V was clipped by 7 bases and J by 4 bases; unmatched bases: 9. CDR3 length: 17 amino acids. CDR3 sequence (DNA): TGTGCCAGCACTCCAGGGACTAGCGGGAGTTGGTACAATGAGCAGTTCTTC. Translation gives CASTPGTSGSWYNEQFF.

This clonotype was detected ten times or more. The chain combines TRBV5-1 with TRBJ2-1, with TRBD2 matching 13 bases. The CDR3 sequence is 17 residues long. The germline gives CDR1 SGHRS, CDR2 YFSETQ. Trimming cost V 0 bases and J 5 bases; bases outside gene matches: 5. The CDR3: CASSLGRTSGRDNEQFF. CDR3 nucleotides: TGCGCCAGCAGCTTGGGTCGGACTAGCGGGAGAGACAATGAGCAGTTCTTC. The whole variable domain, filled in from reference TRBV5-1 and TRBJ2-1, reads KAGVTQTPRYLIKTRGQQVTLSCSPISGHRSVSWYQQTPGQGLQFLFEYFSETQRNKGNFPGRFSGRQFSNSRSEMNVSTLELGDSALYLCASSLGRTSGRDNEQFFGPGTRLTVL.

This clonotype was counted at least ten times. The V call is TRBV27, the J call TRBJ2-7; 7 nucleotides match TRBD2. The CDR3 runs to 13 residues. The germline V gene encodes CDR1 MNHEY and CDR2 SMNVEV (reference sequence). Germline trimming cut 6 bases from V and 2 bases from J; bases unmatched to any gene: 4. CDR3 protein: CASSRTRTYEQYF. In nucleotides, the CDR3 is TGTGCCAGCAGCCGGACTAGGACCTACGAGCAGTACTTC.

The rearrangement uses TRBV20-1 and TRBJ1-5, with 7 nucleotides matching TRBD1. The germline gives CDR1 DFQATT, CDR2 SNEGSKA (reference sequence). J lost 6 bases, V lost 5 bases, and 7 bases had no gene match. This CDR3 is built from 13 residues. Here the CDR3 reads CSASTGVSQPQHF. The DNA for the CDR3 is TGCAGTGCTTCTACAGGGGTGAGTCAGCCCCAGCATTTT.

At least ten counts were recorded for this clonotype. V usage is TRBV30 and J usage is TRBJ2-1, with 8 bases lining up with TRBD2. The CDR3 length is 13 residues. Per the germline V gene, CDR1 is GTSNPN and CDR2 is SVGIG (reference sequence). V gave up 2 bases and J gave up 8 bases; unmatched junction bases: 5. The CDR3 spells CAWSSGRWHEQFF. The CDR3 coding sequence is TGTGCCTGGAGTAGCGGGAGATGGCATGAGCAGTTCTTC.

This clonotype was picked up a small number of times. This chain uses TRBV6-1 with TRBJ2-6; the D gene could be TRBD1 or TRBD2 (5 bases each). The germline V gene has CDR1 MNHNS and CDR2 SASEGT. V lost 7 bases to trimming and J lost 0 bases, with 13 bases between them. CDR3 length equals 16 residues. This chain's CDR3 is CASKKGRISGANVLTF. The CDR3 DNA sequence: TGTGCCAGCAAAAAGGGACGTATCTCTGGGGCCAACGTCCTGACTTTC.

This clonotype was seen ten or more times. This chain connects TRBV5-1 to TRBJ1-5, with 12 bases that match TRBD1. J gave up 7 bases and V 4 bases, and 6 bases lay outside the gene matches. Per the germline V gene, CDR1 is SGHRS and CDR2 is YFSETQ. This CDR3 is 15 amino acids long. CDR3 region: CASSLGQGAGQPQHF. In nucleotides, the CDR3 is TGCGCCAGCAGCCTGGGACAGGGGGCTGGGCAGCCCCAGCATTTT.